Many counts were recorded for the clone carrying this T cell receptor beta chain. Its antigen is undetermined. Study conclusions and caveats: In terms of TCR gene usage, tumor memory CD4+ T cells clustered together with blood and lymph node memory CD4+ cells, as well as with lymph node naive CD4+ cells. Larger-cohort validation covered only one TCR beta V-J rearrangement. Tumor Tregs overlapped most with tumor, then blood, naive CD4+ cells.

The CDR3 sequence is 14 residues long. Deletions cut 6 bases from V and 4 bases from J, with 10 bases between. The V gene's germline CDR1 is MDHEN and CDR2 SYDVKM. After constant-region reverse-primer amplification, full-length variable regions underwent semi-nested PCR with Nested Universal Primer A. TCRdb re-called the 5' RACE reads with MiXCR, one entry per CDR3 protein. The sample consists of about 46,000 distinct CDR3 sequences, 28% of them appearing once. Sequenced material: naive CD4+ T cells sorted from blood. Subset: naive CD4+ T cells, CD4+CD45RA+CD25-. The receptor's source is a female donor with breast cancer. The chain couples TRBV28 to TRBJ2-6; a possible D gene is TRBD1 (6 bases). This CDR3 is CASRQGEGANVLTF. The CDR3 nucleotides are TGTGCCAGCAGACAGGGAGAGGGGGCCAACGTCCTGACTTTC.